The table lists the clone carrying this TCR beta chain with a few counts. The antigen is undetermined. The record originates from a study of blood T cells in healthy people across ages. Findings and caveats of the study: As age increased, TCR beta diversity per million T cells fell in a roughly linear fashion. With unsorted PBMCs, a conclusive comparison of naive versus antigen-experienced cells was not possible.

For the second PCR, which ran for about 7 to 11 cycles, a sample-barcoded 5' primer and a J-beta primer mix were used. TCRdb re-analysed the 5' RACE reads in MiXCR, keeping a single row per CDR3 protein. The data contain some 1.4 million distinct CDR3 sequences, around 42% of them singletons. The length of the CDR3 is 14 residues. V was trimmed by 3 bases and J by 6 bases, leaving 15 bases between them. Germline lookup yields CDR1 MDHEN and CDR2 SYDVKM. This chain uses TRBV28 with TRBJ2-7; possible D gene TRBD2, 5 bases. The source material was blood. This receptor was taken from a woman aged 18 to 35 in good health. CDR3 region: CASSFRGWNGEQYF. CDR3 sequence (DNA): TGTGCCAGCAGTTTCCGGGGTTGGAACGGCGAGCAGTACTTC.